Each of the 2 T cell receptor beta chains below was sequenced from the same sample in a study of a mutant IDH1 vaccine in newly diagnosed glioma. Documented time point: week 11, during vaccination. The vaccine gave 300 ug of a 20-mer mutant IDH1 peptide subcutaneously per dose. The antigens of these receptors remain unknown. Clones were read by immunoSEQ multiplex PCR, and TCRdb kept only the in-frame ones, dropping some. The data contain tens of thousands of clones, around 80% of them singletons. The sample here was PBMCs, taken from a glioma patient whose treatment included an IDH1 peptide vaccine. The receptor source for this set is a man aged 40-55 years with glioma.

This clone was seen once. The rearrangement joins TRBV7-9 to TRBJ2-5, with 8 bases aligning to TRBD1. The germline CDR1 and CDR2 sequences are SEHNR and FQNEAQ (reference sequence). This CDR3 has 14 amino acids. Trimming removed 5 bases from V and 5 bases from J; junction bases left unmatched: 7. The DNA for the CDR3 is TGTGCCAGCAGCCTTGACAGGGGCGCCGAGACCCAGTACTTC. It is translated as CASSLDRGAETQYF.

The chain carries TRBV7-6 and TRBJ2-7, with D uncertain. Germline CDR1 SGHVS, CDR2 FNYEAQ. This CDR3 region has 14 residues. Deletions cut 3 bases from V and 6 bases from J, with 15 bases between. The CDR3: CASSLTPARSEQYF. The CDR3 DNA reads TGTGCCAGCAGCTTGACTCCAGCCCGATCCGAGCAGTACTTC.